This passage covers 8 T cell receptor beta chains from one sample sequenced in a study of T cell changes during pregnancy in multiple sclerosis. This table comes from immunoSEQ multiplex PCR, and its TCRdb copy is limited to in-frame clones, with some not included. The table lists 50,000 to 65,000 clones, around 93% of them singletons, with 3% to 4% in the top ten. The sequences come from CD8+ T cells from peripheral blood mononuclear cells, collected in the second trimester of pregnancy. These receptors originate from a female donor with multiple sclerosis, enrolled in a pregnancy study.

The J gene is TRBJ2-3, the V gene TRBV7-3, with D perhaps TRBD2 (6 bases). V dropped 5 bases and J dropped 5 bases, with 14 bases sitting between them. CDR3 size: 14 residues. In germline, CDR1 is SGHTA, CDR2 FQGTGA. CDR3 protein: CASSPLGRGDTQYF. CDR3 in DNA: TGTGCCAGCAGCCCTCTCGGGAGAGGAGATACGCAGTATTTT. Filled out from reference TRBV7-3 and TRBJ2-3, the complete variable domain reads GAGVSQTPSNKVTEKGKYVELRCDPISGHTALYWYRQSLGQGPEFLIYFQGTGAADDSGLPNDRFFAVRPEGSVSTLKIQRTERGDSAVYLCASSPLGRGDTQYFGPGTRLTVL.

The rearrangement joins TRBV9 to TRBJ2-1, with 8 bases matching TRBD2. The junction had 2 bases not matched to a gene; V was cut back by 1 base and J by 2 bases. Germline V gives CDR1 SGDLS, CDR2 YYNGEE. The CDR3 length is 15 residues. The CDR3 DNA follows: TGTGCCAGCAGCGTACAAGCGGGAGCCTACAATGAGCAGTTCTTC. Encoded protein: CASSVQAGAYNEQFF. The full variable domain, its missing parts supplied by reference TRBV9 and TRBJ2-1, is DSGVTQTPKHLITATGQRVTLRCSPRSGDLSVYWYQQSLDQGLQFLIQYYNGEERAKGNILERFSAQQFPDLHSELNLSSLELGDSALYFCASSVQAGAYNEQFFGPGTRLTVL.

This clone was counted a single time. The V call is TRBV2, the J call TRBJ2-3; 8 bases agree with TRBD2. This CDR3 comprises 14 residues. Losses at the gene ends were 4 bases for V and 6 bases for J; bases not matched to a gene: 6. Germline V gene lookup returns CDR1 SNHLY and CDR2 FYNNEI. The CDR3 DNA is TGTGCCAGCAGTGCGAGCAGCGGGAGCGATACGCAGTATTTT. Its translation is CASSASSGSDTQYF. The variable domain in full, with the rest retrieved from reference TRBV2 and TRBJ2-3, is EPEVTQTPSHQVTQMGQEVILRCVPISNHLYFYWYRQILGQKVEFLVSFYNNEISEKSEIFDDQFSVERPDGSNFTLKIRSTKLEDSAMYFCASSASSGSDTQYFGPGTRLTVL.

This clone was seen a handful of times. The chain has TRBV19 and TRBJ1-5; TRBD1 might be the D (5 bases). CDR3 length equals 15 residues. Germline values: CDR1 LNHDA, CDR2 SQIVND (reference sequence). V dropped 4 bases and J dropped 2 bases, with 12 bases sitting between them. The CDR3 coding sequence is TGTGCCAGTAGTACAGGGCAGTCTGGCAATCAGCCCCAGCATTTT. Protein sequence: CASSTGQSGNQPQHF. Looking up the rest from reference TRBV19 and TRBJ1-5 gives the full variable domain: DGGITQSPKYLFRKEGQNVTLSCEQNLNHDAMYWYRQDPGQGLRLIYYSQIVNDFQKGDIAEGYSVSREKKESFPLTVTSAQKNPTAFYLCASSTGQSGNQPQHFGDGTRLSIL.

The chain joins TRBV11-2 to TRBJ1-2, with 7 bases fitting TRBD1. The CDR3 has 15 residues. Trimming at V came to 4 bases and at J to 5 bases, leaving 10 bases not matched to a gene. CDR1 SGHAT and CDR2 FQNNGV come from the germline V gene. The CDR3 reads CASSSLRDRFYGYTF. CDR3 DNA: TGTGCCAGCAGCTCTCTTCGGGACAGATTTTATGGCTACACCTTC.

The V and J genes are TRBV5-5 and TRBJ1-5, with D possibly being TRBD1 (5 bases). Trimming stripped 0 bases from V and 6 bases from J, with 13 bases between. From germline, CDR1 is SGHKS and CDR2 YYEKEE (reference sequence). CDR3 length equals 15 residues. CDR3 sequence reads: CASSLAWGQGQPQHF. CDR3 bases: TGTGCCAGCAGCTTGGCGTGGGGCCAAGGTCAGCCCCAGCATTTT.

The chain employs TRBV27 and TRBJ1-4; D not certain. CDR1 and CDR2 (germline): MNHEY, SMNVEV (reference sequence). The CDR3 spans 16 residues. V lost 0 bases, J lost 1 base, and 9 bases lay in between. The CDR3 nucleotides read TGTGCCAGCAGTTTATCGATACGGGGAACTAATGAAAAACTGTTTTTT. Translated: CASSLSIRGTNEKLFF.

This clone was found once. The V call is TRBV10-1, the J call TRBJ1-1; 7 nucleotides agree with TRBD1. This CDR3 has 15 amino acids. From germline, CDR1 is WNHNN and CDR2 SYGVQD (reference sequence). V shed 8 bases and J 4 bases; nucleotides not matched to a gene: 13. CDR3 nucleotide sequence: TGCGCCAGCCCCGCTAGACAGGGCCGGTCCACTGAAGCTTTCTTT. Amino acid sequence: CASPARQGRSTEAFF.